This T cell receptor beta chain was sequenced during a study of T cell repertoires in cytomegalovirus infection. MiXCR, run by TCRdb on the reads, gives a single entry per CDR3 protein. This table has 400,000 to 550,000 distinct CDR3 sequences, around 11% appearing once. This clonotype was seen a handful of times. CDR1 SNHLY and CDR2 FYNNEI come from the germline V gene. This CDR3 contains 12 residues. Trimming removed 3 bases at V and 8 bases at J, with 10 bases between. The V and J genes are TRBV2 and TRBJ1-2; D is uncertain. The sample taken for sequencing was PBMCs. This clonotype was sampled from a human donor in good health (CMV status not recorded). Some clones in this sample may be carry-over from other donors' samples. The CDR3 loop reads CASSDGTRGYTF. CDR3 in DNA: TGTGCCAGCAGTGACGGCACCCGGGGCTACACCTTC.